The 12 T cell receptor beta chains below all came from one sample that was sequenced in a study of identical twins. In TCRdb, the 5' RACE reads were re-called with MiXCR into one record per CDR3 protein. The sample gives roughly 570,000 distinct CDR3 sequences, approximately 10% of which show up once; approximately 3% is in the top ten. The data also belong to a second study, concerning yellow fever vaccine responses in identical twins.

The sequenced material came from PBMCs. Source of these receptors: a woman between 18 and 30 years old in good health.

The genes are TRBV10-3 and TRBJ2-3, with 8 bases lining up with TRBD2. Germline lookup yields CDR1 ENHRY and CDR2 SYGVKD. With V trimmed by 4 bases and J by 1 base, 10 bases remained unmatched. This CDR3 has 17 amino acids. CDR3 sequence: CAISGAGDAFGTDTQYF. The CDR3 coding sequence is TGTGCCATCAGTGGAGCGGGGGATGCTTTCGGCACAGATACGCAGTATTTT.

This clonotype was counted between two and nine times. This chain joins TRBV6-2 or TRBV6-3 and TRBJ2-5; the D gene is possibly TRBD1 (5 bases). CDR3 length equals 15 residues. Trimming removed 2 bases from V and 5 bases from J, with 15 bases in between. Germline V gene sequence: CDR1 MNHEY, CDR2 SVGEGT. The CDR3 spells CASSYGVQGSETQYF. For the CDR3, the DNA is TGTGCCAGCAGTTACGGTGTTCAGGGTTCGGAGACCCAGTACTTC.

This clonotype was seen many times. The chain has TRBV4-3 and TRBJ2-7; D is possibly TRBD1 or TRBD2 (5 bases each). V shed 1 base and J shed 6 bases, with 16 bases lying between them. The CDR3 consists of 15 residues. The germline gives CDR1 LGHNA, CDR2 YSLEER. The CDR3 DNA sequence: TGCGCCAGCAGCCAAGGGACACCGCCCGGGGTCGAGCAGTACTTC. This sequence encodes CASSQGTPPGVEQYF.

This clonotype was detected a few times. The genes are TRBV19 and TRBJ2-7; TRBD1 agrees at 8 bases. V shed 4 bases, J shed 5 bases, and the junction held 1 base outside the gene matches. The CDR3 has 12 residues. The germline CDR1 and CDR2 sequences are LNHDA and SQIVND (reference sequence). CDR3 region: CASSTTGDEQYF. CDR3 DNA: TGTGCCAGTAGTACGACAGGGGACGAGCAGTACTTC.

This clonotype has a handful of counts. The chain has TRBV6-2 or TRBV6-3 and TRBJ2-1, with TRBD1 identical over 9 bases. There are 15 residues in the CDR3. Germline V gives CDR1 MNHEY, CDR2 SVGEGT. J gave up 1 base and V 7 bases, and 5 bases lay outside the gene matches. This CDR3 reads CASIVGQGSYNEQFF. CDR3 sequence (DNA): TGTGCCAGCATTGTGGGACAGGGTTCCTACAATGAGCAGTTCTTC.

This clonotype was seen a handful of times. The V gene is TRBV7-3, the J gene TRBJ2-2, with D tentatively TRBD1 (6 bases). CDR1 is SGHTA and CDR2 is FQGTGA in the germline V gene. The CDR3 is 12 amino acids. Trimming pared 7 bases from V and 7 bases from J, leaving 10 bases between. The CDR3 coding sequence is TGTGCCAGCAACTCAGGGGTCGGGGAGCTGTTTTTT. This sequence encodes CASNSGVGELFF.

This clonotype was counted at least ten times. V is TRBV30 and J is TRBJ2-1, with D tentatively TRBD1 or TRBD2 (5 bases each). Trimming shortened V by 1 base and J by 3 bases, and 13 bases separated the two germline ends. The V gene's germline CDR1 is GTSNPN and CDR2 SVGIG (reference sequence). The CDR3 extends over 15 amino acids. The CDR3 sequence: CAWSDVGTDYNEQFF. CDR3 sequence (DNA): TGTGCCTGGAGTGATGTGGGGACGGACTACAATGAGCAGTTCTTC.

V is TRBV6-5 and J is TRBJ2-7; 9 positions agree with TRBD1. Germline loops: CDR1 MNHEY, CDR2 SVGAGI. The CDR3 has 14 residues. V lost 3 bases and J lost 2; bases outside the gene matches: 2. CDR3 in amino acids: CASSYGQGTYEQYF. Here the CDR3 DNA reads TGTGCCAGCAGTTATGGACAGGGGACCTACGAGCAGTACTTC.

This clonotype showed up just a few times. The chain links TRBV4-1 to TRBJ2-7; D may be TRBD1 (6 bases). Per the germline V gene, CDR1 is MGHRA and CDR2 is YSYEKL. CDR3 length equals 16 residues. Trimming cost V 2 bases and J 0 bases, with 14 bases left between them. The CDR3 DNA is TGCGCCAGCAGCCAACGACAGGCATCTCTCTCCTACGAGCAGTACTTC. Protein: CASSQRQASLSYEQYF.

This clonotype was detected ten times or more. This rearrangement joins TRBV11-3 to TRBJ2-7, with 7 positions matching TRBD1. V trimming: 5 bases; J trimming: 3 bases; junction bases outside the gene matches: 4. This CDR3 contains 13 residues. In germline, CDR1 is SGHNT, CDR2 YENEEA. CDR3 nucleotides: TGTGCCAGCAGCACAGGACAGGACTACGAGCAGTACTTC. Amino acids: CASSTGQDYEQYF.

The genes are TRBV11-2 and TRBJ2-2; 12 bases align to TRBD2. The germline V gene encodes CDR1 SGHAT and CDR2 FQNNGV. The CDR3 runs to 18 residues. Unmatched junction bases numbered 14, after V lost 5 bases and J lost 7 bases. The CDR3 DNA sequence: TGTGCCAGCAGCCCAGCTAGCGGGGGGGCCGTCTGGGTCGGGGAGCTGTTTTTT. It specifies CASSPASGGAVWVGELFF.

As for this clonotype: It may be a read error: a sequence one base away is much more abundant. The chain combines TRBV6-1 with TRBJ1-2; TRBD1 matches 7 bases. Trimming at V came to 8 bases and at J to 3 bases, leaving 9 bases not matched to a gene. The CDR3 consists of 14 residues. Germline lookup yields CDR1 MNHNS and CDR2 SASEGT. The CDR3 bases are TGTGCCAGCTCCCTAAGGGGGACAGACTATGGCTACACCTTC. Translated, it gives CASSLRGTDYGYTF.